The following is a T cell receptor (beta chain) sequence with its context. Its antigen is still unknown. No qualities accompany the bases; no much larger clone lies one base away. The collaborating institutions used their own protocols to collect whole blood in K2EDTA tubes. Collaborator samples were shipped for TCRbeta analysis as frozen whole blood, isolated PBMCs, or DNA extracted from either sample type. This entry comes from a study of blood T cell repertoires in COVID-19 (dated by TCRdb to 2020 to 2022). A note on the overall study: The collaborator samples originated in the United States, Italy and Spain and spanned the acute and convalescent phases of COVID-19. Where available, HLA class I and class II types were taken from metadata supplied by the sample provider and were not determined by assay-based typing. The dataset comprised deeply sampled blood TCRbeta repertoires from subjects exposed to, actively infected with, or recovered from COVID-19. Samples came from the ongoing ImmuneRACE study (first 160 participants) plus 1,254 subjects from 6 global collaborators. The prospective study material was composed of cDNA or gDNA derived from T cells, B-cell-depleted T cells, or PBMCs. The repertoires were made available in a free public database intended to serve as a resource for research on the immune response to SARS-CoV-2. The sample metadata nearly always contained a de-identified subject ID, COVID-19 status, age in years and sex.

The immunoSEQ Assay, a bias-controlled multiplex PCR, was used to amplify TCRbeta CDR3 regions from genomic DNA. The study's own analysis went as follows. Nucleated cell counts per sample were estimated from amplification of reference gene primers within the assay. To quantify the absolute abundance of each unique TCRbeta CDR3 rearrangement, sequence reads were collapsed and filtered. For each sample, productive Simpson clonality was calculated as the square root of Simpson's diversity index across productive rearrangements. TCRdb carries this immuneACCESS record with in-frame sequences only. Its versions omit some clonotypes, under half of them owing to an unresolved V gene in the studies checked, with the rest unexplained. V and J calls and clone size come straight from that table; D and trimming were deduced from the DNA. The table for this sample lists about 33,000 clones; roughly 84% of them were counted only once. The leading ten clones occupy more than 10% of the sample.

V is shortened by 0 bases, J by 0 bases, and the region joining them spans 8 bases. CDR1 LNHNV and CDR2 YYDKDF were looked up in the germline V gene (reference sequence). CDR3 length: 15 amino acids, cysteine to phenylalanine. This entry keeps only the CDR3 DNA: 45 bases, framed from base 1. General findings and caveats noted by the study authors: How much clinical and demographic metadata was included differed by source and by participant, and the metadata was provided uncurated.

This chain joins TRBV15 to TRBJ2-5; no confident D gene assignment can be made. Material: peripheral blood. The clonotype was recovered from a human donor in a cohort sampled during active COVID-19. CDR3 sequence: CATSRDWLNQETQYF. The nucleotides are TGTGCCACCAGCAGAGACTGGCTCAACCAAGAGACCCAGTACTTC.